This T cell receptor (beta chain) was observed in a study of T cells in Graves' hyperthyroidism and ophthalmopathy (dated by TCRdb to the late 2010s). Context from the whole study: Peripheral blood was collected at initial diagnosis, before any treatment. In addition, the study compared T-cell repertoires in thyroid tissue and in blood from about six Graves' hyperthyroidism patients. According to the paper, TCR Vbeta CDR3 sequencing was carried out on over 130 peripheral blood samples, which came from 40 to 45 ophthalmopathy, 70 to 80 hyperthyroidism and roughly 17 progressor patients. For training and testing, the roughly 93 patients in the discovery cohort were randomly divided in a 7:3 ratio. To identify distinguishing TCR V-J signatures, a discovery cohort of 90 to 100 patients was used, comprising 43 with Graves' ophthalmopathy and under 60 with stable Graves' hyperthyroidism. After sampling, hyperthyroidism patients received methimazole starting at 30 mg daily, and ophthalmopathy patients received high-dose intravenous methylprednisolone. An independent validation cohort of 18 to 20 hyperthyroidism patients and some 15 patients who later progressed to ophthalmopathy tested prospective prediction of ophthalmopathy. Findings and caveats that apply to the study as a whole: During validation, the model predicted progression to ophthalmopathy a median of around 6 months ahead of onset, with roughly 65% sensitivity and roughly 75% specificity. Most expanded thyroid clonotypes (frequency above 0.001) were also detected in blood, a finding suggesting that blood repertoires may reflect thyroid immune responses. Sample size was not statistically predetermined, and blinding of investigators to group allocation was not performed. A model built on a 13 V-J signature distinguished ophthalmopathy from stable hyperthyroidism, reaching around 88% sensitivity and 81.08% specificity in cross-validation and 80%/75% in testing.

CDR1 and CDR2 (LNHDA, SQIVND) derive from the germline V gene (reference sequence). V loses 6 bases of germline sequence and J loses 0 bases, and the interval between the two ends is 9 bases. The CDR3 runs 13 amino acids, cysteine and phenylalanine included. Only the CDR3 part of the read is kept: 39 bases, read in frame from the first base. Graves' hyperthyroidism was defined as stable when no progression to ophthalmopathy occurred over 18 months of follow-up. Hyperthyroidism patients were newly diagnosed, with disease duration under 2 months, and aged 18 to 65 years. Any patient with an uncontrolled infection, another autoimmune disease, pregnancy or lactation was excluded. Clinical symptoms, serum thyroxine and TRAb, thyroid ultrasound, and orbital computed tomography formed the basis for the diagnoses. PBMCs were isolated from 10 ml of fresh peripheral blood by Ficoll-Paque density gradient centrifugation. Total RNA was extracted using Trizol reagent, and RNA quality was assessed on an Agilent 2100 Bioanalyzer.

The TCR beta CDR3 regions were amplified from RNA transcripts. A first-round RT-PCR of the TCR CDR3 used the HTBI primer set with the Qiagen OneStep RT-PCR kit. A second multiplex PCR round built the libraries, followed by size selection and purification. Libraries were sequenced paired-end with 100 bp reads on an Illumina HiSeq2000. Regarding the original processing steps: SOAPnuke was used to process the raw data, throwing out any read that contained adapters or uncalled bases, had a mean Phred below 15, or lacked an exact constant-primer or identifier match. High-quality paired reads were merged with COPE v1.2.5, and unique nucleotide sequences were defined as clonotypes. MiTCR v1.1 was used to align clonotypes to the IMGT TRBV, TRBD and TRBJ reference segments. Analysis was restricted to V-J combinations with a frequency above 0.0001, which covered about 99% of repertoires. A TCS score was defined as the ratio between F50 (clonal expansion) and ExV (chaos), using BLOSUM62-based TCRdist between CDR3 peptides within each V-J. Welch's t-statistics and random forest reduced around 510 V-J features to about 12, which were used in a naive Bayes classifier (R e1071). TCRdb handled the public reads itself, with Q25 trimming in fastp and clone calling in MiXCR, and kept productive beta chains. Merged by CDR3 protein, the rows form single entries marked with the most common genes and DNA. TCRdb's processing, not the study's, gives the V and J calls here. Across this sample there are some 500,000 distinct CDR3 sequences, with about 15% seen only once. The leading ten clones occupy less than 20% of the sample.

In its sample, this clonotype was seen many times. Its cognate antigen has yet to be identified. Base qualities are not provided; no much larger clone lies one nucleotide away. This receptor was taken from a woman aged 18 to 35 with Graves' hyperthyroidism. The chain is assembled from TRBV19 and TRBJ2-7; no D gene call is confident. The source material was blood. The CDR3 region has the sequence CASSPPSSYEQYF. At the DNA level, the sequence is TGTGCCAGTAGCCCACCCAGCTCCTACGAGCAGTACTTC.